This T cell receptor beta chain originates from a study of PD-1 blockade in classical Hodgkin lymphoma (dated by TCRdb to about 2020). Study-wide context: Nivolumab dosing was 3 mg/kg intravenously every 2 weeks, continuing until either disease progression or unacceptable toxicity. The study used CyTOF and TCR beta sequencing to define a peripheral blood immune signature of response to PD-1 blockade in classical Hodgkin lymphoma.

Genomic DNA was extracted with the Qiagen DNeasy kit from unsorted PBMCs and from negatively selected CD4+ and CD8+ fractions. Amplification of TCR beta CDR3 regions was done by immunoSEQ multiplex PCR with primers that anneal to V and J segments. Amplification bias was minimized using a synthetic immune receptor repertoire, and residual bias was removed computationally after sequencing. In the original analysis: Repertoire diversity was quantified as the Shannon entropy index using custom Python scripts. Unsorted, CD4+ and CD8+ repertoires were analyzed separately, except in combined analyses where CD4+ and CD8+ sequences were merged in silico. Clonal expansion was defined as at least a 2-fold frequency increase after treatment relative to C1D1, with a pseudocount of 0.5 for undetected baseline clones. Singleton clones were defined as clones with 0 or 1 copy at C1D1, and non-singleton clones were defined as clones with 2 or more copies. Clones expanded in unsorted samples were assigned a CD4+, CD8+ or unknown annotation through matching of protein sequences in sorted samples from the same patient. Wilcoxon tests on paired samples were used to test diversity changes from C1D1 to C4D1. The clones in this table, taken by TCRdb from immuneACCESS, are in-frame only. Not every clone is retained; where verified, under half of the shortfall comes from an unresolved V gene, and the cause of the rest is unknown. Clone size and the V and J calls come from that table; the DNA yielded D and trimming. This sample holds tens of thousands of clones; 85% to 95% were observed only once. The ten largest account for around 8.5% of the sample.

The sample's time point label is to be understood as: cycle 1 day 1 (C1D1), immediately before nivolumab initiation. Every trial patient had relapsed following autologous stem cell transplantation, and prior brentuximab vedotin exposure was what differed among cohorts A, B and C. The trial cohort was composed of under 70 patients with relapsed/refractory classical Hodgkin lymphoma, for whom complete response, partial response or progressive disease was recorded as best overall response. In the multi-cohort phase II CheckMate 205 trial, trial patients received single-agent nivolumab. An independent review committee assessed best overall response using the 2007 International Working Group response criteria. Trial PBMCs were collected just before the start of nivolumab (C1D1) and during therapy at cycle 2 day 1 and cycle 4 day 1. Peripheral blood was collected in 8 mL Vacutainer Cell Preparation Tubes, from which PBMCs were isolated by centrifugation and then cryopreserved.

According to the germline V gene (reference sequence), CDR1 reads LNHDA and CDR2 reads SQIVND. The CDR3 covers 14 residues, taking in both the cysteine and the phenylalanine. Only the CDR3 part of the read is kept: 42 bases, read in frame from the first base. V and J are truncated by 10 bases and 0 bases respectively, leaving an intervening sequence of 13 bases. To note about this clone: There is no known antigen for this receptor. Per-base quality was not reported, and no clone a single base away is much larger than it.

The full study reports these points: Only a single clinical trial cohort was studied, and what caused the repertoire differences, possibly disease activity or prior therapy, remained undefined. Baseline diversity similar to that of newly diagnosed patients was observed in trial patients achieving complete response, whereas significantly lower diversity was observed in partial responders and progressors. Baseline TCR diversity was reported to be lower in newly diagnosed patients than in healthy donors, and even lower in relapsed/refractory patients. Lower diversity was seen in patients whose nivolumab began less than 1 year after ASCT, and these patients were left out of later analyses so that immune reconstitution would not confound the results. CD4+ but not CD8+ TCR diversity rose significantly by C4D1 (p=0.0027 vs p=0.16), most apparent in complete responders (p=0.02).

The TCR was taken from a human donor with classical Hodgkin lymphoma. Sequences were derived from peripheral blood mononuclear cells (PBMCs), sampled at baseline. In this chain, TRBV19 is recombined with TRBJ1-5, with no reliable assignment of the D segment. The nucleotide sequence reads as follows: TGTGCCACCTCCCTTGACAATAGCAATCAGCCCCAGCATTTT. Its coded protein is CATSLDNSNQPQHF.